A selection of T cell receptor beta chains follows, all from one sample in a study of T cells in tuberculosis. Data came from immunoSEQ multiplex PCR; TCRdb stores just in-frame clones and leaves some out. The sample consists of over 30,000 clones, around 97% of them appearing once. The sample taken for sequencing was PBMCs. These receptors all stem from a donor aged 10-29 years with latent tuberculosis or without tuberculosis infection. Each CDR3 is given with its conserved first and last residue. Each record gives: J gene, D gene, clone size, V gene, CDR3 protein, CDR3 DNA. The D gene is left open where the match is weak. A clone size is listed for some rows: how often the clone was seen (once, few, many), or a class if it is expanded.

TRBJ1-2 TRBD1 NA TRBV19 CASSIRQGQPYGYTF TGTGCCAGTAGTATCCGACAGGGCCAACCCTATGGCTACACCTTC
TRBJ1-2 NA NA TRBV5-5 CASSLAGGWDYGYTF TGTGCCAGCAGCTTGGCCGGAGGGTGGGACTATGGCTACACCTTC
TRBJ1-2 TRBD1 NA TRBV5-4 CASSSGRTGSYGYTF TGTGCCAGTAGCTCAGGGCGGACAGGGAGCTATGGCTACACCTTC
TRBJ2-5 NA NA TRBV6-6 CASSSREETQYF TGTGCCAGCAGCTCACGGGAGGAGACCCAGTACTTC
TRBJ1-1 NA NA TRBV6-1 CASSFDRNTEAFF TGTGCCAGCAGTTTCGACAGGAACACTGAAGCTTTCTTT
TRBJ2-1 NA NA TRBV28 CASRQGVGHNEQFF TGTGCCAGCAGACAGGGAGTGGGGCACAATGAGCAGTTCTTC
TRBJ2-5 TRBD1 NA TRBV5-1 CASSSGQAKQETQYF TGCGCCAGCAGCTCTGGACAGGCGAAGCAAGAGACCCAGTACTTC
TRBJ2-2 NA NA TRBV5-1 CASSLVGHTGELFF TGCGCCAGCAGCTTGGTGGGGCACACCGGGGAGCTGTTTTTT
TRBJ1-5 NA NA TRBV19 CASRLDFSSNQPQHF TGTGCCAGTAGACTAGACTTCTCTAGCAATCAGCCCCAGCATTTT
TRBJ2-3 NA NA TRBV19 CASSIRVADTQYF TGTGCCAGTAGTATTCGGGTCGCAGATACGCAGTATTTT
TRBJ2-3 TRBD2 NA TRBV4-1 CASSQAASGRPTDTQYF TGCGCCAGCAGCCAAGCGGCAAGCGGGAGGCCCACAGATACGCAGTATTTT
TRBJ1-2 NA NA TRBV19 CASSLRDSYGYTF TGTGCCAGTAGTCTCAGGGACTCCTATGGCTACACCTTC
TRBJ2-1 NA NA TRBV18 CASSPPGGASSYNEQFF TGTGCCAGCTCACCTCCTGGCGGGGCGAGCTCCTACAATGAGCAGTTCTTC
TRBJ2-1 NA NA TRBV27 CASSLGPKVEQFF TGTGCCAGCAGTTTAGGGCCTAAGGTTGAGCAGTTCTTC
TRBJ2-1 NA NA TRBV6-1 CASSSLYEQFF TGTGCCAGCAGTAGCTTGTATGAGCAGTTCTTC
TRBJ1-5 TRBD1 NA TRBV28 CASSLTGDGQPQHF TGTGCCAGCAGTTTGACAGGGGACGGTCAGCCCCAGCATTTT
TRBJ1-2 NA NA TRBV6-6 CASSSRGISNYGYTF TGTGCCAGCAGTTCCCGCGGTATATCTAACTATGGCTACACCTTC
TRBJ1-3 NA NA TRBV20-1 CSAAARNTIYF TGCAGTGCCGCGGCTAGAAACACCATATATTTT
TRBJ2-3 TRBD2 once TRBV4-2 CASSNGLESTDTQYF TGTGCCAGCAGCAATGGACTAGAATCGACAGATACGCAGTATTTT
TRBJ1-1 NA NA TRBV5-6 CASSLVDGIGAFF TGTGCCAGCAGCTTGGTCGACGGGATTGGAGCTTTCTTT
TRBJ1-3 NA NA TRBV7-8 CASSLDSGNTIYF TGTGCCAGCAGCTTAGACAGTGGAAACACCATATATTTT
TRBJ2-3 NA NA TRBV6-1 CASSESLYKSDTQYF TGTGCCAGCAGTGAAAGTCTCTATAAGTCAGATACGCAGTATTTT
TRBJ1-2 TRBD1 NA TRBV29-1 CSVATGGANGYTF TGCAGCGTGGCGACAGGGGGCGCGAATGGCTACACCTTC
TRBJ2-7 NA NA TRBV7-8 CASSLGPLQYF TGTGCCAGCAGCTTAGGGCCTTTGCAGTACTTC
TRBJ1-1 NA NA TRBV2 CASTTGGARTEAFF TGTGCCAGCACTACTGGGGGGGCGCGGACTGAAGCTTTCTTT
TRBJ2-1 TRBD2 NA TRBV7-2 CASSSYSGGDEQFF TGTGCCAGCAGCTCCTACTCGGGGGGGGATGAGCAGTTCTTC
TRBJ2-6 TRBD2 NA TRBV2 CASSAAREGSGANVLTF TGTGCCAGCAGTGCCGCCAGGGAGGGCTCTGGGGCCAACGTCCTGACTTTC
TRBJ1-5 TRBD1 once TRBV6-1 CASSGPGQGSGQPQHF TGTGCCAGCAGTGGACCGGGACAGGGGAGCGGACAGCCCCAGCATTTT
TRBJ2-6 NA NA TRBV28 CASSTGSLTQSRANVLTF TGTGCCAGCAGTACTGGGAGCTTGACACAAAGTCGGGCCAACGTCCTGACTTTC
TRBJ1-3 NA NA TRBV18 CASSPQGRSAGGNTIYF TGTGCCAGCTCACCCCAAGGACGGAGTGCAGGGGGAAACACCATATATTTT
TRBJ1-5 TRBD1 NA TRBV10-1 CASSESLQGGRQPQHF TGCGCCAGCAGTGAGTCGTTACAGGGGGGAAGGCAGCCCCAGCATTTT
TRBJ1-2 NA NA TRBV4-1 CASSQDVRQNYGYTF TGCGCCAGCAGCCAAGATGTTAGACAGAATTATGGCTACACCTTC
TRBJ2-2 TRBD2 NA TRBV10-3 CAINPGTTNTGELFF TGTGCCATCAACCCCGGGACTACGAACACCGGGGAGCTGTTTTTT
TRBJ1-5 NA NA TRBV19 CAISAGGYSNQPQHF TGTGCCATCTCCGCCGGGGGGTATAGCAATCAGCCCCAGCATTTT
TRBJ2-4 TRBD1 NA TRBV4-1 CASSQRGQGVDIQYF TGCGCCAGCAGCCAACGGGGACAGGGGGTAGACATTCAGTACTTC
TRBJ2-1 TRBD2 once TRBV4-2 CASSVGETSVNNEQFF TGTGCCAGCAGCGTAGGGGAGACTAGCGTTAACAATGAGCAGTTCTTC
TRBJ1-5 NA NA TRBV15 CATAGESNQPQHF TGTGCCACCGCAGGGGAAAGCAATCAGCCCCAGCATTTT
TRBJ2-1 TRBD2 NA TRBV10-3 CAISGPAGTSGNNEQFF TGTGCCATCAGTGGTCCCGCCGGGACTAGCGGAAACAATGAGCAGTTCTTC
TRBJ1-1 NA NA TRBV4-1 CASRSRGGNMNTEAFF TGCGCCAGCAGGTCAAGGGGAGGAAACATGAACACTGAAGCTTTCTTT
TRBJ1-2 NA NA TRBV10-3 CAISEGTGPLYGYTF TGTGCCATCAGTGAGGGTACAGGTCCCCTCTATGGCTACACCTTC
TRBJ2-7 NA NA TRBV5-1 CASSPPGQTYEQYF TGCGCCAGCAGCCCCCCGGGACAAACCTACGAGCAGTACTTC
TRBJ2-7 NA NA TRBV5-1 CASSYGTQSYEQYF TGCGCCAGCAGCTACGGGACACAAAGTTACGAGCAGTACTTC
TRBJ2-5 TRBD2 NA TRBV2 CASRKRGGETQYF TGTGCCAGCAGAAAGCGGGGGGGGGAGACCCAGTACTTC
TRBJ1-5 NA NA TRBV28 CASSPPGQLYQPQHF TGTGCCAGCAGTCCCCCGGGACAACTTTATCAGCCCCAGCATTTT
TRBJ2-1 NA once TRBV6-5 CASSLFDEQFF TGTGCCAGCAGTTTATTTGATGAGCAGTTCTTC
TRBJ1-2 NA NA TRBV2 CASSEPRGQKRSPYGYTF TGTGCCAGCAGTGAACCCCGCGGACAAAAGCGTTCGCCCTATGGCTACACCTTC
TRBJ2-3 TRBD2 NA TRBV2 CASREGLARATDTQYF TGTGCCAGCAGAGAAGGACTAGCGCGGGCCACAGATACGCAGTATTTT
TRBJ2-1 NA NA TRBV28 CASSPPTGKPLNNEQFF TGTGCCAGCAGTCCCCCTACAGGGAAGCCCCTTAACAATGAGCAGTTCTTC
TRBJ1-2 NA once TRBV4-1 CASSQVLFMRGGDGYTF TGCGCCAGCAGCCAAGTCTTATTTATGCGGGGTGGCGATGGCTACACCTTC
TRBJ2-7 TRBD2 NA TRBV6-5 CASSYSIAGGYEQYF TGTGCCAGCAGTTACTCAATAGCGGGAGGGTACGAGCAGTACTTC